This T cell receptor beta chain derives from a study of Ad26.COV2.S vaccination and SARS-CoV-2 variants (dated by TCRdb to the early 2020s). Regarding the research as a whole: Vaccine-arm donors came from COV1001, a multicentre, randomized, double-blind, placebo-controlled phase I-IIa trial of Ad26.COV2.S in healthy adults. Ad26.COV2.S was administered intramuscularly at a dose of 5x10^10 or 1x10^11 viral particles, either as one shot or as two shots given 56 days apart. TCRbeta repertoire sequencing was used to assess the specificity and breadth of SARS-CoV-2-reactive T cell receptors after Ad26.COV2.S vaccination. A total of roughly 30 samples were included in the TCR-sequenced set, comprising roughly 19 Ad26.COV2.S vaccine recipients, 5 placebo recipients and 8 SARS-CoV-2 convalescent individuals. Trial participants were randomized into five groups of five, in which low-dose or high-dose Ad26.COV2.S was given once or twice, or placebo was given on both occasions. Investigators did not know the trial group allocation while performing experiments and assessing outcomes.

The CDR3 has 14 amino acids, counting the end cysteine and phenylalanine. The sequence is cut down to CDR3 DNA, 42 bases in frame from base 1. Reading the germline V gene (reference sequence) gives CDR1 LNHDA and CDR2 SQIVND. V loses 7 bases of germline sequence and J loses 1 base, and the interval between the two ends is 13 bases. Study-level results and caveats: Vaccine and placebo recipients had similar non-spike TCR breadth, a finding consistent with the vaccine containing only spike. Substantial breadth of spike-specific CD8+ and CD4+ T cell responses was reported after vaccination. Spike-specific TCR breadth was higher in Ad26.COV2.S recipients than in placebo recipients (P = 0.0014). Comparing responses between vaccine doses or regimens was not something the study was powered to do. The authors noted that total T cell responses may have been underestimated by the TCR breadth and depth analyses.

The immunoSEQ Assay was the method used to sequence TCRbeta CDR3 regions. After extraction, genomic DNA underwent amplification by bias-controlled multiplex PCR, followed by high-throughput sequencing. The authors' pipeline ran thus. To quantify the absolute abundance of each unique TCRbeta CDR3 region, sequences were collapsed and filtered. T cell fraction was estimated by normalization of TCRbeta template counts to usable DNA, with usable DNA being measured through amplification of reference genes present in all nucleated cells. Repertoire TCRs were annotated as SARS-CoV-2-specific by exact matching of V gene, CDR3 amino acid sequence and J gene to a known reactive TCR set. MIRA supplied the reference SARS-CoV-2 TCR set, which was filtered for enrichment in COVID-19-positive ImmuneCODE repertoires so that public or cross-reactive TCRs were removed. Using the MIRA antigens, annotated TCRs were further analysed by specific ORF or by position within an ORF. Breadth was defined as annotated unique rearrangements over total unique productive rearrangements; depth was the summed frequency of those rearrangements. Two-sided Wilcoxon rank-sum tests were used to compare TCR breadth between groups. TCRdb retrieved this table from immuneACCESS and kept in-frame rearrangements only. Not all clones are present; in checked studies, unresolved V genes account for under half, and no reason is known for the remainder. That table gives V, J and clone size, and the DNA gave D and trimming. Present in this sample are over 400,000 clones, about nine tenths of which were seen just once. The ten most abundant clones make up approximately 1.7% of the sample.

In the case of this clone: Its antigen remains undetermined. No much larger clonotype is one base removed from it; base qualities were not supplied.

The treatment or condition tag for this specimen amounts to: 15 to 20 received Ad26.COV2.S at low or high dose, single or two shots; five or six received placebo; per-sample allocation not given. For vaccine and placebo recipients, the sequenced repertoires came from samples collected on day 63 after the first injection. In Cohort 1b, more than 20 adults aged 18-55 years were enrolled at a single site in Boston, USA, between 29 July and 7 August 2020. Ad26.COV2.S was a replication-incompetent adenovirus type 26 vector that expressed a prefusion-stabilized SARS-CoV-2 spike protein derived from the original Wuhan strain.

The sample in question was peripheral blood, obtained in a trial of Ad26.COV2.S vaccine versus placebo. The receptor was isolated from a person between 18 and 59 years old who received the Ad26.COV2.S COVID-19 vaccine or a placebo. Recombination linked TRBV19 to TRBJ1-2; possibly the D gene is TRBD1, per 5 matching bases. The DNA sequence is as follows: TGTGCCAGTACCCAAGGCGGGGGTAACTATGGCTACACCTTC. Its coded protein is CASTQGGGNYGYTF.